Shown below are 29 T cell receptor beta chains from a single sample sequenced in a study of CD8 T cells in Susac syndrome. With random hexamers, reverse transcription was performed on about 0.45 to 1 ug of RNA. TCRdb re-called the immunoSEQ multiplex PCR reads through MiXCR, storing one row per CDR3 protein. The top ten clones hold approximately 0.12% of a sample with under 550,000 distinct CDR3 sequences, 75% to 90% of them seen once. Sequenced: CD8+ T cells from PBMCs. The receptors derive from a human donor with multiple sclerosis.

The J gene is TRBJ1-2, the V gene TRBV7-9, with D possibly TRBD1 on 6 matching bases. Germline CDR1 SEHNR, CDR2 FQNEAQ (reference sequence). V gave up 5 bases and J gave up 4 bases, with 14 bases separating them. The CDR3 spans 14 residues. The chain's CDR3 is CASSPTGQIYGYTF. CDR3 coding DNA: TGTGCCAGCAGCCCAACCGGACAGATCTATGGCTACACCTTC.

The CDR3 protein is CASDGGGTDTQYF. For the CDR3, the DNA is TGTGCCAGCGACGGGGGAGGGACAGATACGCAGTATTTT. The chain couples TRBV2 to TRBJ2-3; 7 nucleotides match TRBD2. The germline gives CDR1 SNHLY, CDR2 FYNNEI. V lost 8 bases and J lost 3; bases outside the gene matches: 5. The CDR3 is made up of 13 amino acids.

V and J are TRBV9 and TRBJ2-5; possibly TRBD2 for D (5 bases). The CDR3 length is 17 residues. Germline V gene data show CDR1 as SGDLS and CDR2 as YYNGEE. Trimming took off 4 bases at V and 3 bases at J, with 22 bases between the two ends. The CDR3 sequence: CASSLSRVSSGKETQYF. The CDR3 DNA is TGTGCCAGCAGCCTATCCCGGGTATCCAGCGGAAAAGAGACCCAGTACTTC.

V gene TRBV28 combines with J gene TRBJ2-3; possibly TRBD1 for D (5 bases). Per the germline V gene, CDR1 is MDHEN and CDR2 is SYDVKM. The CDR3 is 13 amino acids. The germline V and J ends were trimmed by 4 bases and 4 bases, with 9 bases remaining between them. CDR3 nucleotide sequence: TGTGCCAGCAGTTCCACAGGAGCAGATACGCAGTATTTT. It codes for CASSSTGADTQYF.

This clonotype was detected only a few times. The chain couples TRBV10-3 to TRBJ2-3, with a weak D call TRBD2 (5 bases). Germline values: CDR1 ENHRY, CDR2 SYGVKD. Trimming removed 6 bases at V and 0 bases at J, with 13 bases between. There are 15 residues in the CDR3. CDR3 sequence reads: CAIRHSEGSTDTQYF. The CDR3 DNA reads TGTGCCATCAGGCATAGCGAGGGAAGCACAGATACGCAGTATTTT.

CDR3 in DNA: TGCGCCAGCAGCCTTAGGTCGTGGGGATCCTACAATGAGCAGTTCTTC. It yields the protein CASSLRSWGSYNEQFF. This chain links TRBV4-1 with TRBJ2-1, with unresolved D. V was clipped by 4 bases and J by 1 base, with 14 bases between them. Per germline, CDR1 MGHRA and CDR2 YSYEKL. This CDR3 has 16 residues.

The chain couples TRBV5-6 to TRBJ2-3; D is ambiguous. The CDR3 spans 13 residues. Deletions cut 4 bases from V and 4 bases from J, with 10 bases between. CDR1 is SGHDT and CDR2 is YYEEEE in the germline V gene. As DNA, the CDR3 is TGTGCCAGCAGCCCCGGAGCAGCAGATACGCAGTATTTT. As protein: CASSPGAADTQYF.

This rearrangement joins TRBV4-1 to TRBJ2-1; D may be TRBD2 (6 bases). CDR1 is MGHRA, CDR2 YSYEKL, per germline. V was trimmed by 1 base and J by 0 bases, leaving 13 bases between them. This CDR3 contains 17 residues. CDR3 DNA sequence: TGCGCCAGCAGCCAAGCTGCCCGGGGGAGCTCCTACAATGAGCAGTTCTTC. This sequence encodes CASSQAARGSSYNEQFF.

CDR3: CASRPGREKGTDTQYF. Here the CDR3 DNA reads TGTGCCAGCAGACCCGGGCGTGAGAAAGGCACAGATACGCAGTATTTT. V and J are TRBV2 and TRBJ2-3; D gene ambiguous. The CDR3 runs 16 residues. V was clipped by 6 bases and J by 1 base, with 17 bases between them. In germline, CDR1 is SNHLY, CDR2 FYNNEI.

This clonotype was seen once. The chain is built from TRBV2 and TRBJ2-7; 16 nucleotides agree with TRBD2. Germline V lookup: CDR1 SNHLY, CDR2 FYNNEI. With 5 bases clipped from V and 3 bases from J, the junction kept 10 bases outside the gene matches. This CDR3 has 18 amino acids. CDR3 loop: CASSFPGTSGGEVYEQYF. The CDR3 region has the DNA TGTGCCAGCAGTTTCCCCGGGACTAGCGGGGGGGAAGTCTACGAGCAGTACTTC.

The CDR3 loop is CASSLHAGASGTGGSETQYF. In DNA form, the CDR3 reads TGCGCCAGCAGCCTACACGCCGGGGCCTCCGGGACAGGGGGCTCAGAGACCCAGTACTTC. The V gene is TRBV4-1, the J gene TRBJ2-5; 12 bases agree with TRBD1. V shed 4 bases, J shed 4 bases, and the junction held 19 bases outside the gene matches. Germline V gene sequence: CDR1 MGHRA, CDR2 YSYEKL. There are 20 residues in the CDR3.

V and J are TRBV29-1 and TRBJ2-1, with TRBD1 matching 8 bases. Per the germline V gene, CDR1 is SQVTM and CDR2 is ANQGSEA. The CDR3 length is 16 residues. Trimming removed 6 bases from V and 7 bases from J; junction bases left unmatched: 17. The chain's CDR3 is CSVDLPGQVLGNEQFF. CDR3 DNA sequence: TGCAGCGTCGATTTGCCGGGACAGGTATTGGGGAATGAGCAGTTCTTC.

The chain uses TRBV7-8 and TRBJ2-3; no reliable D call. The CDR3 loop spans 13 amino acids. Germline V gives CDR1 SGHVS, CDR2 FQNEAQ. Deletions cut 0 bases from V and 4 bases from J, with 5 bases between. This CDR3 is CASSLANSDTQYF. The DNA of the CDR3 is TGTGCCAGCAGCTTAGCGAACTCAGATACGCAGTATTTT.

This clonotype has a handful of counts. The V call is TRBV19, the J call TRBJ2-7; 7 nucleotides align to TRBD1. Trimming cost V 5 bases and J 2 bases; bases outside gene matches: 3. Germline values: CDR1 LNHDA, CDR2 SQIVND (reference sequence). CDR3 length: 13 residues. The CDR3 loop is CASSSDRAYEQYF. In DNA, the CDR3 is TGTGCCAGTAGTTCTGACAGGGCCTACGAGCAGTACTTC.

The chain couples TRBV29-1 to TRBJ2-1; 8 nucleotides match TRBD1. CDR1 is SQVTM and CDR2 is ANQGSEA in the germline V gene. After removal of 6 bases from V and 1 base from J, the junction contained 8 bases not matched to a gene. The CDR3 runs 15 residues. CDR3 sequence: CSVWGGDRSYNEQFF. The CDR3 DNA sequence: TGCAGCGTCTGGGGCGGGGACAGGTCCTACAATGAGCAGTTCTTC.

The chain uses TRBV5-1 and TRBJ2-1; TRBD1 matches at 9 bases. This CDR3 comprises 18 residues. After removal of 4 bases from V and 2 bases from J, the junction contained 13 bases not matched to a gene. CDR1 is SGHRS and CDR2 is YFSETQ in the germline V gene. The CDR3 DNA reads TGCGCCAGCAGCGGCCGGGACAGGGTACTGGGAACCTACAATGAGCAGTTCTTC. Translation: CASSGRDRVLGTYNEQFF. The whole variable domain, filled in from reference TRBV5-1 and TRBJ2-1, reads KAGVTQTPRYLIKTRGQQVTLSCSPISGHRSVSWYQQTPGQGLQFLFEYFSETQRNKGNFPGRFSGRQFSNSRSEMNVSTLELGDSALYLCASSGRDRVLGTYNEQFFGPGTRLTVL.

The chain has TRBV7-6 and TRBJ2-2, with 9 bases identical to TRBD2. From germline, CDR1 is SGHVS and CDR2 FNYEAQ. The J segment lost 6 bases and the V segment lost 1 base, leaving 12 bases of the junction unmatched. The CDR3 consists of 18 residues. The CDR3 coding sequence is TGTGCCAGCAGCTTAGGTCCGGGACTAGCCTTATTTCCCGGGGAGCTGTTTTTT. Translated: CASSLGPGLALFPGELFF.

This sequence joins TRBV3-1 and TRBJ1-4; no definite D call. The V end was cut by 0 bases, the J end by 8 bases, with 4 bases between. This CDR3 comprises 12 residues. In germline, CDR1 is LGHDT, CDR2 YNNKEL (reference sequence). The CDR3 nucleotides read TGTGCCAGCAGCCAAGACGACGAAAAACTGTTTTTT. It is translated as CASSQDDEKLFF.

The CDR3 sequence: CSDRQGGYEQFF. The CDR3 nucleotides are TGCAGCGACAGACAGGGGGGGTATGAGCAGTTCTTC. This sequence joins TRBV29-1 and TRBJ2-1, with 9 bases fitting TRBD1. This CDR3 contains 12 residues. J gave up 8 bases and V 7 bases, and 6 bases lay outside the gene matches. The germline CDR1 and CDR2 sequences are SQVTM and ANQGSEA.

The chain combines TRBV7-9 with TRBJ2-1; D uncertain. V was pared by 5 bases and J by 7 bases, with 12 bases between. Germline V gene sequence: CDR1 SEHNR, CDR2 FQNEAQ (reference sequence). The CDR3 consists of 13 residues. The CDR3 loop is CASSPSPGNEQFF. The CDR3 bases are TGTGCCAGCAGCCCTTCGCCCGGGAATGAGCAGTTCTTC.

The chain has TRBV6-5 and TRBJ1-2; D is uncertain. The germline CDR1 and CDR2 sequences are MNHEY and SVGAGI. The ends were cut back, 5 bases at V and 4 bases at J, with 11 bases in the middle. The CDR3 runs 13 residues. The CDR3 nucleotides read TGTGCCAGCAGTGCCCGGGAGACCTATGGCTACACCTTC. This gives the protein CASSARETYGYTF.

This clonotype showed up just a few times. The chain joins TRBV6-1 to TRBJ1-4, with D possibly TRBD1 on 6 matching bases. The germline gives CDR1 MNHNS, CDR2 SASEGT. CDR3 length: 14 amino acids. V was pared by 7 bases and J by 3 bases, with 12 bases between. The CDR3 region has the DNA TGTGCCAGCAACTCGGACAGCCCTAATGAAAAACTGTTTTTT. Its translation: CASNSDSPNEKLFF.

Only one count was recorded for this clonotype. This chain uses TRBV10-2 with TRBJ1-1, with D tentatively TRBD1 (5 bases). V shed 10 bases and J shed 1 base, with 10 bases lying between them. This CDR3 is built from 12 residues. Germline V lookup: CDR1 WSHSY, CDR2 SAAADI. The DNA for the CDR3 is TGCGCCACCCTCGGGGCGAACACTGAAGCTTTCTTT. Translation: CATLGANTEAFF.

In this sample, this clonotype turned up a few times. This chain uses TRBV6-2 or TRBV6-3 with TRBJ2-1; 7 positions match TRBD1. Germline V lookup: CDR1 MNHEY, CDR2 SVGEGT. The ends lost 5 bases at V and 4 bases at J; junction bases unmatched: 2. The CDR3 is made up of 13 amino acids. The CDR3 nucleotides read TGTGCCAGCAGTCAGACAGGGTACAATGAGCAGTTCTTC. Amino acids: CASSQTGYNEQFF.

This chain joins TRBV5-5 and TRBJ2-1; D ambiguous. The V end lost 4 bases, the J end lost 5 bases, and 7 bases lay between the germline ends. Per the germline V gene, CDR1 is SGHKS and CDR2 is YYEKEE (reference sequence). The CDR3 spans 12 residues. CDR3 DNA sequence: TGTGCCAGCAGCCAACAAGACAATGAGCAGTTCTTC. Amino acids: CASSQQDNEQFF.

In this sample, this clonotype turned up a few times. The DNA for the CDR3 is TGTGCCAGCAGCTTGGATGCGAGCTCCTACAATGAGCAGTTCTTC. It encodes CASSLDASSYNEQFF. V gene TRBV5-5 combines with J gene TRBJ2-1; D remains ambiguous. This CDR3 comprises 15 residues. Germline CDR1 and CDR2: SGHKS and YYEKEE (reference sequence). The V end lost 0 bases, the J end lost 0 bases, and 7 bases lay between the germline ends.

V usage is TRBV7-9 and J usage is TRBJ2-5; 12 bases are shared with TRBD2. The CDR3 length is 17 residues. Germline V gene data show CDR1 as SEHNR and CDR2 as FQNEAQ (reference sequence). V lost 4 bases and J lost 1; bases outside the gene matches: 7. CDR3 sequence: CASSSPLAGGPQETQYF. In DNA, the CDR3 is TGTGCCAGCAGCTCGCCACTAGCGGGGGGCCCCCAAGAGACCCAGTACTTC.

The V and J genes are TRBV6-6 and TRBJ2-1; 9 positions match TRBD2. V gave up 4 bases and J gave up 8 bases; unmatched junction bases: 9. CDR3 length: 15 amino acids. The germline V gene has CDR1 MNHNY and CDR2 SVGAGI (reference sequence). As DNA, the CDR3 is TGTGCCAGCAGTTGGGTCAGCGGGAGGCAGGATGAGCAGTTCTTC. Its translation is CASSWVSGRQDEQFF.

The table lists this clonotype with a count of one. V is TRBV27 and J is TRBJ2-2; D not certain. The V and J ends lost 6 bases and 2 bases respectively, with 4 bases between them. CDR1 and CDR2 from the germline V gene are MNHEY and SMNVEV (reference sequence). The CDR3 runs 12 residues. In nucleotides, the CDR3 is TGTGCCAGCAGAAAAAACACCGGGGAGCTGTTTTTT. Residues: CASRKNTGELFF.